This T cell receptor beta chain originates from a study of OX40 agonist ivuxolimab in advanced cancers. Whole-study findings and limits: On average, CD8+ T cells showed a greater number of expanded clones than CD4+.

This clone rates as medium-sized (0.01 to 0.1%). Its antigen remains unknown. V was clipped by 2 bases and J by 2 bases, with 9 bases between them. The CDR3 has 15 amino acids. The germline V gene encodes CDR1 MRHNA and CDR2 SNTAGT. Method: immunoSEQ multiplex PCR; TCRdb's copy keeps in-frame clones and lacks some. The sample consists of 20,000 or so clones, 60% to 80% of them appearing once. J is TRBJ2-2 and V is TRBV6-4, with D unclear. This TCR came from an adult with an advanced solid tumor such as melanoma, head and neck, liver or kidney cancer. Here the sequenced sample was CD4+ or CD8+ T cells sorted from blood, taken in a trial of the OX40 agonist ivuxolimab. Here the CDR3 reads CASSDGDTNTGELFF. DNA of the CDR3: TGTGCCAGCAGTGACGGAGACACAAACACCGGGGAGCTGTTTTTT.